This T cell receptor (beta chain) comes out of a study of T cells expressing NK-cell markers. TCRdb reprocessed the 5' RACE reads, with one entry per CDR3 protein and no DNA. The sample totals about 260,000 distinct CDR3 sequences. This CDR3 has 13 amino acids. As concerns this clonotype: The antigen is undetermined.

General observations from the study: Expanded NKG2C+ T cell clones had unclear HCMV specificity.

The V call is TRBV12-3 or TRBV12-4, the J call TRBJ1-1; lacking DNA, the TRBD1 call made by TCRdb goes unchecked. Sequencing was carried out using blood T cells: a sorted CD56 or NKG2C T cell subset, CD4+ or CD8+ T cells, or bulk PBMC T cells (not recorded which). The origin of this receptor is a man aged 18 to 30 in good health. The CDR3 is CASSRTGGVGAFF.